This T cell receptor (beta chain) comes out of a study of blood T cell repertoires in COVID-19. Study details: COVID-19 samples collected from the United States, Italy and Spain covered acute and convalescent phases. T cells, B-cell-depleted T cells, or PBMCs provided the cDNA or gDNA that served as material.

The V gene's germline CDR1 is SGHTA and CDR2 FQGNSA. After removal of 7 bases from V and 0 bases from J, the junction contained 9 bases not matched to a gene. The CDR3 extends over 16 amino acids. Original handling: Amplified reference gene primers provided the basis for estimating nucleated cell counts. The protocol was immunoSEQ multiplex PCR, while the TCRdb copy is restricted to in-frame clones and leaves out a portion. V, J and clone size reflect that table, while D and trimming were determined from the DNA. The sample shows 110,000 or so clones, more than 70% of them seen only once. The receptor was derived from a man aged 60-69 years with acute or convalescent COVID-19. V usage is TRBV7-2 and J usage is TRBJ1-1; 9 nucleotides align to TRBD1. What was sequenced was peripheral blood. The CDR3 reads CASTLRTGALNTEAFF. In DNA, the CDR3 is TGTGCCAGCACCCTAAGGACAGGGGCTTTGAACACTGAAGCTTTCTTT.